These T cell receptor beta chains were read from a single sample in a study of T cell responses to AZD1222 COVID-19 vaccine. The repertoire was sequenced with immunoSEQ multiplex PCR; TCRdb's copy has only in-frame clones and lacks some. The sample lists 200,000 or so clones, 80% to 95% seen once, with more than 9% in the top ten. The sequences come from peripheral blood, collected on day 0 of AZD1222 vaccination. These receptors came from an adult in good health. CDR3s leave out the opening cysteine and the closing phenylalanine or tryptophan. Each record gives: J gene, V gene, CDR3 protein.

TRBJ1-5 TRBV27 ASSPITSNQPQH
TRBJ1-1 TRBV4-1 ASSHGIYMNTEAF
TRBJ2-1 TRBV9 ASSGLGSEQF
TRBJ1-2 TRBV3-1/TRBV3-2 ASSLGLDYGYT
TRBJ2-7 TRBV2 ASRSGTSDYEQY
TRBJ1-2 TRBV18 ASSEIRTGDGYT
TRBJ2-5 TRBV6-5 ASSPPPAGAPQY
TRBJ1-2 TRBV10-3 AISAGGERSYGYT
TRBJ1-2 TRBV5-1 ASGLSTGNYGYT
TRBJ2-7 TRBV11-2 ASSLDTGLWPYEQY
TRBJ1-6 TRBV12-3/TRBV12-4 ASRSGPTPLH
TRBJ1-4 TRBV4-1 ASSPLGQGLTNEKLF
TRBJ1-6 TRBV7-8 ASSLMISNSPLH
TRBJ1-2 TRBV12-3/TRBV12-4 ASKSDDNYGYT
TRBJ1-1 TRBV6-5 ASSYSGYTEAF
TRBJ1-5 TRBV3-1/TRBV3-2 ASSGGAGVKGPQH
TRBJ1-2 TRBV29-1 SVGQGRNYGYT
TRBJ1-3 TRBV2 ASSSRQGLFSGNTIY
TRBJ1-5 TRBV29-1 SVRQERNQPQH
TRBJ2-1 TRBV23-1 ASSQPLKYNEQF
TRBJ1-2 TRBV4-3 ASSQDRGQGETGDGYT
TRBJ2-7 TRBV29-1 SGLGRNPGNEQY
TRBJ2-7 TRBV10-3 AIRRESYEQY
TRBJ2-5 TRBV10-3 AISVGQETQY
TRBJ2-7 TRBV5-1 ASSGGTYRGWY
TRBJ1-2 TRBV6-1 ASSERPRGVSYGYT
TRBJ2-7 TRBV2 ASSKAGGEQY
TRBJ1-1 TRBV7-8 ASSLALQPGVGVDTEAF
TRBJ1-4 TRBV7-2 ASSPDRGNEKLF
TRBJ1-6 TRBV6-5 ASTNDGASSPLH
TRBJ1-1 TRBV27 ASSLAGTWDTEAF
TRBJ1-1 TRBV5-3 ARSSLRGEAEGAF
TRBJ2-3 TRBV5-1 ASSPRDFTDTQY
TRBJ1-4 TRBV3-1/TRBV3-2 ASSQLGQGNEKLF
TRBJ2-1 TRBV20-1 SASAGGGNRGHFEQF
TRBJ1-5 TRBV27 ASSNRGEGAWPQH
TRBJ2-1 TRBV5-1 ASSLPNGYNEQF
TRBJ1-2 TRBV20-1 SASLGPYYGYT
TRBJ1-1 TRBV4-1 ASSQEGRLNTEAF
TRBJ2-1 TRBV5-4 ASSPPEGSYNEQF